The source of this T cell receptor (beta chain) is a study of T cell responses to AZD1222 COVID-19 vaccine. TCRdb keeps only in-frame clones here, not all; method: immunoSEQ multiplex PCR. This table holds about 180,000 clones, approximately 92% found once. Germline values: CDR1 LGHDT, CDR2 YNNKEL (reference sequence). The CDR3 runs to 14 residues. V lost 3 bases, J lost 0 bases, and 7 bases lay in between. This TCR derives from an adult who received the MenACWY meningococcal vaccine as a control. The chain joins TRBV3-1 (or the pseudogene TRBV3-2) to TRBJ2-3; D perhaps matches TRBD2 (6 bases). The sequences come from peripheral blood, collected 28 days after the second dose of the MenACWY control vaccine. CDR3 amino acids: CASSQGLSTDTQYF. The CDR3 DNA reads as TGTGCCAGCAGCCAGGGACTTAGCACAGATACGCAGTATTTT.